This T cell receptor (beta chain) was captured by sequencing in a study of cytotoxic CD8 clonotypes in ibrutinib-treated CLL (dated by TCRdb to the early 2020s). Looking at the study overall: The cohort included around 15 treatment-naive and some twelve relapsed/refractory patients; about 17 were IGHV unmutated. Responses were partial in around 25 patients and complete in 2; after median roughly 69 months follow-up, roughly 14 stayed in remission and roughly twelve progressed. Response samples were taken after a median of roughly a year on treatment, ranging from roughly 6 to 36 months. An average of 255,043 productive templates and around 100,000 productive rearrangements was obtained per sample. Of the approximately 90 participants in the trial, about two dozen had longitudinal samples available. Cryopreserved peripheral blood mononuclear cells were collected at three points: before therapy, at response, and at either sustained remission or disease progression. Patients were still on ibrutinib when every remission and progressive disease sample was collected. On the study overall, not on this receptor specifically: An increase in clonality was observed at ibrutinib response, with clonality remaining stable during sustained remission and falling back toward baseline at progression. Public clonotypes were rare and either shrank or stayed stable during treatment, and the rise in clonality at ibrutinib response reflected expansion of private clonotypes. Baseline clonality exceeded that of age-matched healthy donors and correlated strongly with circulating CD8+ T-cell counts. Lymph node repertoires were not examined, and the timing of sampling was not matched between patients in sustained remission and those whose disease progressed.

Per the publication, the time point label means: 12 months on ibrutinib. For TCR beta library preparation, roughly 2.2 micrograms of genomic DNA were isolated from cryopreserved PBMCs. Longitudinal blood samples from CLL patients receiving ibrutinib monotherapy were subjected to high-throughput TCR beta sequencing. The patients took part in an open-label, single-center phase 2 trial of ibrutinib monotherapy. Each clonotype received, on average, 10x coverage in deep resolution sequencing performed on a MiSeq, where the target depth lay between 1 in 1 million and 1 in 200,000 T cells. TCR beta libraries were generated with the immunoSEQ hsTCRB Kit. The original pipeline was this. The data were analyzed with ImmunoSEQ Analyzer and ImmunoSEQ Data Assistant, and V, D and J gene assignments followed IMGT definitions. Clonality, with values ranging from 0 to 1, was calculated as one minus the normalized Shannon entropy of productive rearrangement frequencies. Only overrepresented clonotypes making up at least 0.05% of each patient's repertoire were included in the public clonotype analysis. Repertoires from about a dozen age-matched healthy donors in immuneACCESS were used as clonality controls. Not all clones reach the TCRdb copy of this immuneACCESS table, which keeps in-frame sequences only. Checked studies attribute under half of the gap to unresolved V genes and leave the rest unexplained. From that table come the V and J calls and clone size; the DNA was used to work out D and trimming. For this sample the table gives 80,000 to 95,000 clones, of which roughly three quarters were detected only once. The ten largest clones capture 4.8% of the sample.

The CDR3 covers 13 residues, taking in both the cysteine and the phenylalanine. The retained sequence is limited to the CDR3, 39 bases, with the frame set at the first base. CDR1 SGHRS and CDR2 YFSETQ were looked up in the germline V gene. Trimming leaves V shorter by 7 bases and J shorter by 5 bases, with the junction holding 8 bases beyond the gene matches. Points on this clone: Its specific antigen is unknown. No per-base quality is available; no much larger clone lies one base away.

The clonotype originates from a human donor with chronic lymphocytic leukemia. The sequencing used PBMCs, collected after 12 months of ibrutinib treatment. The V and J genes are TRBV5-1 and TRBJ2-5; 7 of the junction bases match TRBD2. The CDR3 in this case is CASGDYLQETQYF. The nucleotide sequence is TGCGCCAGCGGGGACTACCTCCAGGAGACCCAGTACTTC.